The clone carrying this T cell receptor beta chain was found many times. What it binds is unknown. This sample was included in a study of response to subunit inactivated influenza vaccine. Study-level results: Authors suggested few new T cells are recruited by each seasonal influenza vaccination.

TCRdb recomputed calls from the RT-PCR reads with MiXCR, one row per CDR3 protein. This sample has 800,000 or so distinct CDR3 sequences, with approximately 21% found just once. CDR1 is SGHRS and CDR2 is YFSETQ in the germline V gene. V was shortened by 4 bases and J by 4 bases, with 14 bases between the two germline ends. The CDR3 contains 14 residues. The specimen was PBMCs from blood, collected roughly 5 days after vaccination. V usage is TRBV5-1 and J usage is TRBJ1-1, with TRBD1 as a possible D gene (5 bases). The clonotype was recovered from a man aged 50 or older who received an inactivated influenza vaccine. DNA for the CDR3: TGCGCCAGCAGCCCCTATGGACAAGGCACTGAAGCTTTCTTT. Translated, it gives CASSPYGQGTEAFF.